This TCR beta chain stems from a study of tumor-infiltrating lymphocytes in primary liver carcinoma. As for the study in general: T1-T3 N0M0 was the stage of the tumors, which were 4.2 to 10 cm across. Sample yields of productive TCRbeta reads, ranging from roughly 3.65 to 7.5 million, were similar across tissue types.

Germline V gene sequence: CDR1 LNHDA, CDR2 SQIVND (reference sequence). Trimming pared 4 bases from V and 2 bases from J, leaving 8 bases between. The CDR3 spans 13 residues. A constant-region primer primed TCR beta cDNA synthesis from about 550 ng of total RNA. Three nested multiplex PCR rounds, a slightly modified ARM-PCR method, built the TCR beta libraries. With TRBV1-TRBV30 forward primers and a C-beta reverse primer, the first two PCR rounds were run for around 10 cycles each. In TCRdb, the multiplex PCR reads were re-called with MiXCR into one record per CDR3 protein. Here the sample spans fewer than 250,000 distinct CDR3 sequences, approximately 80% being singletons. Without any cell sorting, about 19-32 mg of bulk tissue yielded co-extracted RNA and DNA.

Sample: tumor tissue from primary liver carcinoma. This chain uses TRBV19 with TRBJ1-2; D uncertain. The source is a man aged 35-49 years with primary liver carcinoma and hepatitis B virus infection. CDR3 bases: TGTGCCAGTAGTAGGTCGGGGAACTATGGCTACACCTTC. Protein product: CASSRSGNYGYTF.